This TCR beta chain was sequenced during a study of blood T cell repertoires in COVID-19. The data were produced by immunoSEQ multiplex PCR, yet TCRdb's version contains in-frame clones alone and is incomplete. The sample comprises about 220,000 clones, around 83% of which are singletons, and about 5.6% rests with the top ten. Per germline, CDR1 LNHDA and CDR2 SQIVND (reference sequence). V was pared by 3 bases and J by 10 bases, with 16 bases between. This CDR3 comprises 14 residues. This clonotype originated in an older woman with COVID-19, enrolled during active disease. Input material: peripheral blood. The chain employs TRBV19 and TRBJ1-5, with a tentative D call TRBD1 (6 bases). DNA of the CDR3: TGTGCCAGTAGTATTGGGGCGGGGGGCGCTCCCCAGCATTTT. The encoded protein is CASSIGAGGAPQHF. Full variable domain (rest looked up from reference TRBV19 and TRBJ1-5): DGGITQSPKYLFRKEGQNVTLSCEQNLNHDAMYWYRQDPGQGLRLIYYSQIVNDFQKGDIAEGYSVSREKKESFPLTVTSAQKNPTAFYLCASSIGAGGAPQHFGDGTRLSIL.